This T cell receptor (beta chain) was obtained from a study of cytomegalovirus exposure and HLA in healthy donors. Background on the study: Counted in an early data release were tens of millions of unique TCRs from HLA-typed donors. Study-level findings and limits: A later analysis found that most CMV-associated TCR beta chains appeared HLA-restricted. What a later analysis showed was that several of the most significant clusters appeared linked to common viral pathogens. Previously analyzed data showed that most TCR beta V segments were productive at a frequency of about 90% or about 30%.

PCR amplification relied on 60 Vbeta primers (plus 13 Jbeta primers). The table came from immunoSEQ multiplex PCR; TCRdb's copy has only in-frame clones and leaves some out. The sample gives under 90,000 clones, 60% to 70% of which show up once; about 7.6% is in the top ten. This clone was observed a few times. What it recognizes is unknown. This CDR3 is 15 amino acids long. The V end lost 6 bases, the J end lost 3 bases, and 18 bases lay between the germline ends. Germline V gene lookup returns CDR1 MNHNS and CDR2 SASEGT. Material for sequencing was PBMCs. The receptor was isolated from a man aged 35 to 55 in good health and CMV-seropositive. V gene TRBV6-1 combines with J gene TRBJ2-7; a weak D match, TRBD1 (7 bases). CDR3 DNA: TGTGCCAGCAGGGGGGAGGACAGGAGTAGCTACGAGCAGTACTTC. Its protein product is CASRGEDRSSYEQYF.